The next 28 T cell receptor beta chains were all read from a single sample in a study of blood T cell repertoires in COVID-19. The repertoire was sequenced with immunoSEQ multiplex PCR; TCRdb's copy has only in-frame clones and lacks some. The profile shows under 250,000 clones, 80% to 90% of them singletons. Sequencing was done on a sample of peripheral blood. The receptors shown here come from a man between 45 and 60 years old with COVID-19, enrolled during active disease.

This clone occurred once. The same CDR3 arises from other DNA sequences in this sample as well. The CDR3 loop is CASSQGLAGTDTQYF. CDR3 nucleotides: TGTGCCAGCAGCCAGGGACTAGCGGGCACAGATACGCAGTATTTT. The chain employs TRBV3-1 (or the pseudogene TRBV3-2) and TRBJ2-3, with TRBD2 matching 11 bases. The CDR3 extends over 15 amino acids. CDR1 LGHDT and CDR2 YNNKEL come from the germline V gene (reference sequence). V dropped 3 bases and J dropped 1; count of bases not matched to a gene: 0.

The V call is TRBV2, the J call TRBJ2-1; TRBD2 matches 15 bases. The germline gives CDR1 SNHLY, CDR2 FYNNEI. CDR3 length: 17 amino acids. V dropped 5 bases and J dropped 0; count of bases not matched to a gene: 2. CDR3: CASSRTSGRASYNEQFF. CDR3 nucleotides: TGTGCCAGCAGTCGGACTAGCGGGAGGGCCTCCTACAATGAGCAGTTCTTC. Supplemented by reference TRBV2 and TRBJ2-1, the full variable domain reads EPEVTQTPSHQVTQMGQEVILRCVPISNHLYFYWYRQILGQKVEFLVSFYNNEISEKSEIFDDQFSVERPDGSNFTLKIRSTKLEDSAMYFCASSRTSGRASYNEQFFGPGTRLTVL.

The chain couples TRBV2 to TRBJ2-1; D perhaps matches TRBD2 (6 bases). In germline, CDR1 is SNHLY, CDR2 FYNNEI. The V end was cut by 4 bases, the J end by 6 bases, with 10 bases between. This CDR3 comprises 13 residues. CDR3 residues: CASSAGEINEQFF. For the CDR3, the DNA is TGTGCCAGCAGTGCGGGGGAGATCAATGAGCAGTTCTTC. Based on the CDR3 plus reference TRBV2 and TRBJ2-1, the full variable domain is EPEVTQTPSHQVTQMGQEVILRCVPISNHLYFYWYRQILGQKVEFLVSFYNNEISEKSEIFDDQFSVERPDGSNFTLKIRSTKLEDSAMYFCASSAGEINEQFFGPGTRLTVL.

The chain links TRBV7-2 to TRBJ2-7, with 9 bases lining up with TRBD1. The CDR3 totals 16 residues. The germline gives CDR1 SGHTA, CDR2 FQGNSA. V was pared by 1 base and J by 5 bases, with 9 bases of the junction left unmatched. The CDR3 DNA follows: TGTGCCAGCAGCTTAGAGTTCGGGACAGGGTTAAACGAGCAGTACTTC. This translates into CASSLEFGTGLNEQYF.

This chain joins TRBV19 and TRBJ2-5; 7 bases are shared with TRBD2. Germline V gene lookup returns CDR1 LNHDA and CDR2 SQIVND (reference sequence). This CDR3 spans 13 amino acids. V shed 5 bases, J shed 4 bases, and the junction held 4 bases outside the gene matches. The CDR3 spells CASSGGEGETQYF. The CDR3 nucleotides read TGTGCCAGTAGTGGAGGGGAGGGAGAGACCCAGTACTTC.

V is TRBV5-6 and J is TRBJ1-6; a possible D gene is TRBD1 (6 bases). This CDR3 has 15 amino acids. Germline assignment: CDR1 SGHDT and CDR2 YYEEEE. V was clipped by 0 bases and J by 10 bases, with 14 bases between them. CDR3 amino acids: CASSLVPTGRSPLHF. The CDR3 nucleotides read TGTGCCAGCAGCTTGGTCCCGACAGGACGGTCACCCCTCCACTTT. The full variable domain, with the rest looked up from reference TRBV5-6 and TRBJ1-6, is DAGVTQSPTHLIKTRGQQVTLRCSPKSGHDTVSWYQQALGQGPQFIFQYYEEEERQRGNFPDRFSGHQFPNYSSELNVNALLLGDSALYLCASSLVPTGRSPLHFGNGTRLTVT.

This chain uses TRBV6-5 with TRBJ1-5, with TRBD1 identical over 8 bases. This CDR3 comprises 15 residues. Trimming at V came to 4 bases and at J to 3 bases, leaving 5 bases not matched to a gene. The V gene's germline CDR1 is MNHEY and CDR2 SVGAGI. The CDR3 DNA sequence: TGTGCCAGCAGTTCCAGGACAGGGAACAATCAGCCCCAGCATTTT. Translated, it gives CASSSRTGNNQPQHF.

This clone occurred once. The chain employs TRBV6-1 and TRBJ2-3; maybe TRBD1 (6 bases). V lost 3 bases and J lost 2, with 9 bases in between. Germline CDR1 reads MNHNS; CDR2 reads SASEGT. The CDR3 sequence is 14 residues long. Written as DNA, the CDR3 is TGTGCCAGCAGTGACAGGACAGTCACAGATACGCAGTATTTT. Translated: CASSDRTVTDTQYF.

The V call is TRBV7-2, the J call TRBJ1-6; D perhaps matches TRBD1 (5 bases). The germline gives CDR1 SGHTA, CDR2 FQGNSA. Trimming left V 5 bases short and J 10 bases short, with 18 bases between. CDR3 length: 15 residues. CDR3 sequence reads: CASSEGPGVGSPLHF. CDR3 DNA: TGTGCCAGCAGCGAGGGGCCGGGAGTCGGATCACCCCTCCACTTT.

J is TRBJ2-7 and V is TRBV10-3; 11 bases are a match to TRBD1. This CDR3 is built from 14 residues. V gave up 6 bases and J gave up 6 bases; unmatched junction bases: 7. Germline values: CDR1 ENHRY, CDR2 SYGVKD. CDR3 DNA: TGTGCCATCAGCTCCGGGACAGGGGGTGCCGAGCAGTACTTC. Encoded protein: CAISSGTGGAEQYF.

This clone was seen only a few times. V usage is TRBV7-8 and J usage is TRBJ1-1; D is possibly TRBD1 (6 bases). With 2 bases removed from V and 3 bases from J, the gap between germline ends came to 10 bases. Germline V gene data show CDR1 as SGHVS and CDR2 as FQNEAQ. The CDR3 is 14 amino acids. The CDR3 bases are TGTGCCAGCAGCTTAAGGACAGATTACACTGAAGCTTTCTTT. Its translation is CASSLRTDYTEAFF.

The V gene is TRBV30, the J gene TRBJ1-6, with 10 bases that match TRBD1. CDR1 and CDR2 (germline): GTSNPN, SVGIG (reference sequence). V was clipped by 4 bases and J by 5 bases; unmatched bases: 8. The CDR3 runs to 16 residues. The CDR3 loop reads CAWKQRQGANNSPLHF. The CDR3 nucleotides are TGTGCCTGGAAACAAAGACAGGGGGCGAATAATTCACCCCTCCACTTT.

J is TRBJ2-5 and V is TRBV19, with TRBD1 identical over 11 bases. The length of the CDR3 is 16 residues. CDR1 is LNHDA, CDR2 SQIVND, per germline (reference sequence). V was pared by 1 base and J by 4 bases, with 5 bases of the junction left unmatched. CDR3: CASSIGGTGGGETQYF. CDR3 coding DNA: TGTGCCAGTAGTATAGGAGGGACAGGGGGTGGAGAGACCCAGTACTTC.

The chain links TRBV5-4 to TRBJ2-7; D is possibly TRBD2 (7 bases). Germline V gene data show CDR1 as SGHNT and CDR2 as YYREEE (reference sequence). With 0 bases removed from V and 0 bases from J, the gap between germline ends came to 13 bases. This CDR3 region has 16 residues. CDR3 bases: TGTGCCAGCAGCTTGGCTGGGGGAGGGGGCTCCTACGAGCAGTACTTC. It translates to CASSLAGGGGSYEQYF.

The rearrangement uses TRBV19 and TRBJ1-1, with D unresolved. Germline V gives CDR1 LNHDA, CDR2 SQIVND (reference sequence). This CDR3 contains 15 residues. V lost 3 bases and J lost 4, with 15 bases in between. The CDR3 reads CASSIRGGRSTEAFF. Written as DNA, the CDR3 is TGTGCCAGTAGTATTCGGGGAGGGAGGAGCACTGAAGCTTTCTTT.

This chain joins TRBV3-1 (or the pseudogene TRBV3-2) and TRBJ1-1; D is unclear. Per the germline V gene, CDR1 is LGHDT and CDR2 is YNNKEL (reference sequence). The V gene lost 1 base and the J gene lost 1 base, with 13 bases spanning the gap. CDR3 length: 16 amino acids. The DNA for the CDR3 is TGTGCCAGCAGCCAAGGTCTGGGCAGCACGAACACTGAAGCTTTCTTT. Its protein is CASSQGLGSTNTEAFF.

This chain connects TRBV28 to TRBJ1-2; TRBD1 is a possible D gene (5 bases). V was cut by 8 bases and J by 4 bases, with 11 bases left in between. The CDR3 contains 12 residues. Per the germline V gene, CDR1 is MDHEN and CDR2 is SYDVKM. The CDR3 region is CASGQGAYGYTF. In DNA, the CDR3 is TGTGCCAGCGGGCAAGGGGCCTATGGCTACACCTTC.

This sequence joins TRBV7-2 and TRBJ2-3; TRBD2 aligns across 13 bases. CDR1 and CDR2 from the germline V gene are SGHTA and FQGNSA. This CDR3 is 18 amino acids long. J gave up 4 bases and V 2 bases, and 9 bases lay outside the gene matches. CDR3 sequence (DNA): TGTGCCAGCAGCTTAACCCGGACTAGCGGGAGAGGTGCAGATACGCAGTATTTT. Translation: CASSLTRTSGRGADTQYF.

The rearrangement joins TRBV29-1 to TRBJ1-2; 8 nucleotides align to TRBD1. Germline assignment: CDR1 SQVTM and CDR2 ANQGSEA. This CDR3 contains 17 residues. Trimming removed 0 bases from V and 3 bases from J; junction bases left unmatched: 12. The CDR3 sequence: CSVEDRGAGGDDYGYTF. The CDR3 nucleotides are TGCAGCGTTGAAGATCGGGGGGCAGGGGGCGATGACTATGGCTACACCTTC.

The CDR3 here is CASRARGQNTEAFF. In nucleotides, the CDR3 is TGTGCCAGCAGGGCCCGAGGACAGAACACTGAAGCTTTCTTT. This chain joins TRBV28 and TRBJ1-1; TRBD1 might be the D (5 bases). Trimming left V 6 bases short and J 1 base short, with 12 bases between. The CDR3 totals 14 residues. Germline V gives CDR1 MDHEN, CDR2 SYDVKM.

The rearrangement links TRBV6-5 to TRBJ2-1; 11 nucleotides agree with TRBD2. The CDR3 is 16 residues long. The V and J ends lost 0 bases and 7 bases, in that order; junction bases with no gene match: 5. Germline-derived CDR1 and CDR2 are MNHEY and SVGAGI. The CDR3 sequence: CASSYSTSGIINEQFF. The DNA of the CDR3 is TGTGCCAGCAGTTACTCGACTAGCGGGATAATTAATGAGCAGTTCTTC.

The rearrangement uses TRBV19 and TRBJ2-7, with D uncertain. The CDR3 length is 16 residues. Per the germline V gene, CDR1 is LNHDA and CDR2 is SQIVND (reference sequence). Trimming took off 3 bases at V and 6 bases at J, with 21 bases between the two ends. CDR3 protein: CASSMFPGLGGSEQYF. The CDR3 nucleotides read TGTGCCAGTAGTATGTTTCCGGGTCTGGGTGGAAGCGAGCAGTACTTC.

CDR3 sequence (DNA): TGTGCCAGCACCCCCAACACAGGGATGAATCAGCCCCAGCATTTT. Protein: CASTPNTGMNQPQHF. The J gene is TRBJ1-5, the V gene TRBV2; D might be TRBD1 (6 bases). Germline assignment: CDR1 SNHLY and CDR2 FYNNEI. The CDR3 is 15 residues long. Trimming took 7 bases from V and 4 from J, leaving 17 bases between them.

For the CDR3, the DNA is TGTGCCAGCAGCGTTGGACAGGGCGGCGCCTACGAGCAGTACTTC. This encodes CASSVGQGGAYEQYF. The V gene is TRBV9, the J gene TRBJ2-7; 8 bases fit TRBD1. From germline, CDR1 is SGDLS and CDR2 YYNGEE. J was trimmed by 2 bases and V by 2 bases; bases with no gene match: 6. CDR3 length: 15 residues.

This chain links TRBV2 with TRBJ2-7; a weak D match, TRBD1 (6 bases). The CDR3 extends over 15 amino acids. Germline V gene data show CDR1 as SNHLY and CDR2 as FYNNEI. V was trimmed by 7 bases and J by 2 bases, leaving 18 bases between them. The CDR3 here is CASKGDRDLTYEQYF. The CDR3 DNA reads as TGTGCCAGCAAGGGGGACCGGGACCTAACCTACGAGCAGTACTTC.

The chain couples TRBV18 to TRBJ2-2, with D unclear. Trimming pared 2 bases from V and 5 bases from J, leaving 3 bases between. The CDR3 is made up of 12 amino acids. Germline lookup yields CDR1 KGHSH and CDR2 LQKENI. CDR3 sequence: CASSPVTGELFF. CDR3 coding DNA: TGTGCCAGCTCACCAGTAACCGGGGAGCTGTTTTTT.

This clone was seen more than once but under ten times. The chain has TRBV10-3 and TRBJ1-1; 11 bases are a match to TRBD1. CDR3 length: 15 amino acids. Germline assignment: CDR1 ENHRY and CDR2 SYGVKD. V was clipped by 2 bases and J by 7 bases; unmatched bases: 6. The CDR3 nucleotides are TGTGCCATCAGTGAGGTGGGACAGGGGGTGGGTGAAGCTTTCTTT. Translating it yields CAISEVGQGVGEAFF.

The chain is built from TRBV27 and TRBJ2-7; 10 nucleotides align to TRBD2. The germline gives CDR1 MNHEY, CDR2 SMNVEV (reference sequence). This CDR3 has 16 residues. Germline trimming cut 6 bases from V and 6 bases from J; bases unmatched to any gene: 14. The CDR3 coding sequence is TGTGCCAGCAGCCTCACAGGGACTAGCGTTTTTTCCGAGCAGTACTTC. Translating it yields CASSLTGTSVFSEQYF.